The 24 T cell receptor beta chains listed next were all sequenced from one sample in a study of blood T cells in healthy people across ages. Primed by a sample-barcoded 5' primer and a J-beta primer mix, a second PCR proceeded for about 6 to 12 cycles. Via MiXCR, TCRdb re-called the 5' RACE reads, giving one row per CDR3 protein. This table has under 2,000,000 distinct CDR3 sequences, about 49% appearing once. Input material: blood. These TCRs come from a woman aged 40 to 49 in good health.

V usage is TRBV5-1 and J usage is TRBJ1-2, with 7 positions matching TRBD1. Germline CDR1 is SGHRS and CDR2 is YFSETQ. The CDR3 extends over 15 amino acids. V trimming: 0 bases; J trimming: 4 bases; junction bases outside the gene matches: 6. The CDR3 coding sequence is TGCGCCAGCAGCTTGGCCAGGGGGTCAGGCTATGGCTACACCTTC. Translating gives CASSLARGSGYGYTF.

This clonotype has more than one count but fewer than ten. The genes are TRBV7-2 and TRBJ1-2; the D gene is possibly TRBD1 (5 bases). Trimming took 7 bases from V and 5 from J, leaving 11 bases between them. CDR3 size: 12 residues. The germline V gene has CDR1 SGHTA and CDR2 FQGNSA. The CDR3 sequence is CASKDRQYGYTF. CDR3 coding DNA: TGTGCCAGCAAAGATAGACAGTATGGCTACACCTTC.

This clonotype was counted only a few times. V is TRBV3-1 and J is TRBJ2-7; D not certain. Germline V gene lookup returns CDR1 LGHDT and CDR2 YNNKEL (reference sequence). The CDR3 totals 13 residues. Trimming left V 1 base short and J 5 bases short, with 9 bases between. Written as DNA, the CDR3 is TGTGCCAGCAGCCAAGGTGGGCGCGACGAGCAGTACTTC. It specifies CASSQGGRDEQYF.

The CDR3 sequence: CASSSHQGGREGEKLFF. CDR3 DNA sequence: TGTGCCAGCAGCTCACATCAGGGGGGCAGGGAGGGTGAAAAACTGTTTTTT. The chain employs TRBV7-2 and TRBJ1-4, with 7 bases aligning to TRBD1. This CDR3 is 17 amino acids long. The germline V gene has CDR1 SGHTA and CDR2 FQGNSA. V shed 4 bases, J shed 7 bases, and the junction held 15 bases outside the gene matches.

This rearrangement joins TRBV5-1 to TRBJ2-3; 12 bases align to TRBD2. Germline CDR1 and CDR2: SGHRS and YFSETQ. The CDR3 is made up of 16 amino acids. With V trimmed by 4 bases and J by 4 bases, 7 bases remained unmatched. The CDR3 loop reads CASSASGGALSDTQYF. The CDR3 DNA is TGCGCCAGCAGCGCTAGCGGGGGGGCCTTGTCAGATACGCAGTATTTT. The variable domain in full, completed from reference TRBV5-1 and TRBJ2-3, reads KAGVTQTPRYLIKTRGQQVTLSCSPISGHRSVSWYQQTPGQGLQFLFEYFSETQRNKGNFPGRFSGRQFSNSRSEMNVSTLELGDSALYLCASSASGGALSDTQYFGPGTRLTVL.

This clonotype has just a few counts. This chain joins TRBV4-3 and TRBJ2-4, with D perhaps being TRBD1 or TRBD2 (5 bases each). Germline V gene lookup returns CDR1 LGHNA and CDR2 YSLEER. Trimming took off 0 bases at V and 0 bases at J, with 12 bases between the two ends. This CDR3 has 17 amino acids. CDR3 DNA sequence: TGCGCCAGCAGCCAAGATAATGGGGGATTAGCCAAAAACATTCAGTACTTC. Translating gives CASSQDNGGLAKNIQYF.

Turning to this clonotype: Since the CDR3 does not end with the conserved phenylalanine or tryptophan, this likely comes from a read error. The rearrangement links TRBV27 to TRBJ2-1; 7 bases match TRBD2. The germline CDR1 and CDR2 sequences are MNHEY and SMNVEV (reference sequence). This CDR3 has 15 residues. The V and J ends lost 2 bases and 0 bases, in that order; junction bases with no gene match: 1. The CDR3 nucleotides read TGTGCCAGCAGTTTAGGCGGGAGCTCCTACAATGAGCAGTTCCTC. Translating it yields CASSLGGSSYNEQFL.

The chain recombines TRBV5-1 with TRBJ2-7; TRBD2 matches at 8 bases. Per the germline V gene, CDR1 is SGHRS and CDR2 is YFSETQ. The CDR3 sequence is 14 residues long. V gave up 4 bases and J gave up 0 bases; unmatched junction bases: 3. Here the CDR3 reads CASSTTSASYEQYF. The CDR3 nucleotides read TGCGCCAGCAGCACGACTAGCGCCTCCTACGAGCAGTACTTC.

The chain couples TRBV7-8 to TRBJ2-1, with 14 nucleotides matching TRBD2. The CDR3 sequence is 18 residues long. V shed 4 bases, J shed 6 bases, and the junction held 11 bases outside the gene matches. In germline, CDR1 is SGHVS, CDR2 FQNEAQ. CDR3 nucleotides: TGTGCCAGCAGCTGGGGGGGACTAGCGGGGGCCAGAAGCAATGAGCAGTTCTTC. Protein: CASSWGGLAGARSNEQFF.

The chain carries TRBV5-1 and TRBJ2-1; D is undetermined. The DNA end is a closer match to TRBJ2-7, so the J assignment may be wrong. The CDR3 consists of 14 residues. CDR1 and CDR2 (germline): SGHRS, YFSETQ. As DNA, the CDR3 is TGCGCCAGCAGCTCCGGACGTAACTACAATGAGCAGTACTTC. Its translation is CASSSGRNYNEQYF.

This clonotype was seen a handful of times. The chain joins TRBV7-2 to TRBJ2-5; D possibly matches TRBD1 or TRBD2 (5 bases each). Trimming stripped 3 bases from V and 5 bases from J, with 10 bases between. The germline gives CDR1 SGHTA, CDR2 FQGNSA. The CDR3 extends over 13 amino acids. The CDR3 protein is CASSFQGVETQYF. The CDR3 DNA reads TGTGCCAGCAGCTTTCAGGGAGTGGAGACCCAGTACTTC.

Only a few counts were recorded for this clonotype. This chain joins TRBV20-1 and TRBJ2-5, with 13 bases matching TRBD2. This CDR3 region has 18 residues. The trim removed 3 bases at V and 1 base at J, leaving 11 bases unmatched. Per germline, CDR1 DFQATT and CDR2 SNEGSKA (reference sequence). CDR3 DNA sequence: TGCAGTGCTAGGACTCTTGGACTAGCGGGGGAAATCCAAGAGACCCAGTACTTC. Residues: CSARTLGLAGEIQETQYF.

This clonotype was seen a few times. The chain links TRBV2 to TRBJ2-5; TRBD1 agrees at 8 bases. This CDR3 region has 16 residues. Germline V gene sequence: CDR1 SNHLY, CDR2 FYNNEI. With V trimmed by 3 bases and J by 4 bases, 10 bases remained unmatched. The chain's CDR3 is CASSDPPGGSTETQYF. CDR3 DNA sequence: TGTGCCAGCAGTGACCCCCCAGGGGGCAGTACAGAGACCCAGTACTTC.

The chain is built from TRBV2 and TRBJ2-1; 7 nucleotides align to TRBD2. J lost 10 bases, V lost 7 bases, and 13 bases had no gene match. This CDR3 has 14 amino acids. Germline CDR1 reads SNHLY; CDR2 reads FYNNEI. The DNA of the CDR3 is TGTGCCAGCATGAGGGAGGGCCTCTCGTGGGAGCAGTTCTTC. Amino acid sequence: CASMREGLSWEQFF.

This clonotype was counted a few times. The rearrangement links TRBV27 to TRBJ2-3, with 9 positions matching TRBD1. Germline lookup yields CDR1 MNHEY and CDR2 SMNVEV (reference sequence). The CDR3 extends over 18 amino acids. The trim removed 7 bases at V and 2 bases at J, leaving 16 bases unmatched. The DNA for the CDR3 is TGTGCCAGCACTTCCCGGGACAGGGTCCAGGCCCTCACAGATACGCAGTATTTT. Translating gives CASTSRDRVQALTDTQYF.

J is TRBJ2-3 and V is TRBV5-1; TRBD2 is a possible D gene (6 bases). Deletions cut 2 bases from V and 4 bases from J, with 17 bases between. Germline CDR1 is SGHRS and CDR2 is YFSETQ. The CDR3 sequence is 16 residues long. The CDR3 sequence: CASSFHTGVGSDTQYF. DNA of the CDR3: TGCGCCAGCAGCTTTCACACGGGGGTTGGTTCAGATACGCAGTATTTT. Full variable domain (rest looked up from reference TRBV5-1 and TRBJ2-3): KAGVTQTPRYLIKTRGQQVTLSCSPISGHRSVSWYQQTPGQGLQFLFEYFSETQRNKGNFPGRFSGRQFSNSRSEMNVSTLELGDSALYLCASSFHTGVGSDTQYFGPGTRLTVL.

This clonotype appeared a few times. The rearrangement links TRBV7-2 to TRBJ2-3, with 8 bases fitting TRBD1. Germline CDR1 is SGHTA and CDR2 is FQGNSA. V lost 4 bases and J lost 2; bases outside the gene matches: 8. This CDR3 region has 16 residues. CDR3 sequence (DNA): TGTGCCAGCAGCTATCTACCGGGACAGGACACAGATACGCAGTATTTT. Protein: CASSYLPGQDTDTQYF.

In DNA form, the CDR3 reads TGTGCCAGCAGCTTACTACTAGCGGGGGGCAGCACAGATACGCAGTATTTT. It encodes CASSLLLAGGSTDTQYF. The chain couples TRBV7-6 to TRBJ2-3; 12 bases are a match to TRBD2. In germline, CDR1 is SGHVS, CDR2 FNYEAQ. The CDR3 has 17 amino acids. Unmatched junction bases numbered 3, after V lost 2 bases and J lost 0 bases.

V is TRBV7-9 and J is TRBJ2-1, with D tentatively TRBD1 (5 bases). Germline assignment: CDR1 SEHNR and CDR2 FQNEAQ (reference sequence). The CDR3 loop spans 17 amino acids. Trimming took off 0 bases at V and 2 bases at J, with 14 bases between the two ends. CDR3 coding DNA: TGTGCCAGCAGCTTAGCTGGGATAGGGGCGACCTACAATGAGCAGTTCTTC. The encoded protein is CASSLAGIGATYNEQFF.

The chain couples TRBV4-3 to TRBJ1-1, with unresolved D. Trimming removed 0 bases from V and 7 bases from J, with 9 bases in between. CDR1 and CDR2 from the germline V gene are LGHNA and YSLEER. CDR3 size: 13 residues. Here the CDR3 reads CASSQDKFGEAFF. The DNA for the CDR3 is TGCGCCAGCAGCCAAGATAAGTTTGGTGAAGCTTTCTTT.

The J gene is TRBJ2-5, the V gene TRBV20-1; TRBD1 or TRBD2 may be the D gene (5 bases each). The last part of the DNA fits TRBJ2-1 better; the J call may be wrong. CDR1 is DFQATT, CDR2 SNEGSKA, per germline (reference sequence). This CDR3 has 14 amino acids. CDR3 sequence reads: CSATRVTGQETQFF. DNA for the CDR3: TGCAGTGCTACTAGGGTGACGGGGCAAGAGACCCAGTTCTTC.

This clonotype was found a few times. The rearrangement joins TRBV15 to TRBJ2-7; the D gene is possibly TRBD1 (5 bases). Near its end, the DNA agrees better with TRBJ2-5, so the J call may be wrong. CDR3 size: 15 residues. Looked up from germline, CDR1 is LNHNV and CDR2 is YYDKDF (reference sequence). The CDR3 nucleotides are TGTGCCACCAGCAAAAGTCGCCAGGGCTCGGAGACCCAGTACTTC. It yields the protein CATSKSRQGSETQYF.

The chain couples TRBV7-9 to TRBJ2-1; D perhaps matches TRBD2 (6 bases). The CDR3 extends over 18 amino acids. Germline CDR1 and CDR2: SEHNR and FQNEAQ (reference sequence). V lost 6 bases and J lost 0, with 21 bases in between. Here the CDR3 reads CASRWTGGVFSSYNEQFF. The CDR3 bases are TGTGCCAGCAGGTGGACTGGCGGGGTATTCAGCTCCTACAATGAGCAGTTCTTC. The entire variable domain, with the rest obtained from reference TRBV7-9 and TRBJ2-1, is as follows: DTGVSQNPRHKITKRGQNVTFRCDPISEHNRLYWYRQTLGQGPEFLTYFQNEAQLEKSRLLSDRFSAERPKGSFSTLEIQRTEQGDSAMYLCASRWTGGVFSSYNEQFFGPGTRLTVL.

The chain has TRBV4-2 and TRBJ2-5; tentatively, D is TRBD2 (5 bases). This CDR3 is built from 14 residues. Germline V lookup: CDR1 LGHNA, CDR2 YNFKEQ. V lost 4 bases and J lost 1, with 10 bases in between. This CDR3 is CASSLKDFQETQYF. In DNA form, the CDR3 reads TGTGCCAGCAGCCTCAAGGACTTCCAAGAGACCCAGTACTTC.